This entry features one T cell receptor beta chain sequence. Its target is unknown. Using immunoSEQ multiplex PCR, the repertoire was profiled, and TCRdb retains in-frame clones only, with some absent. The data show more than 150,000 clones, around 88% seen once. The entry originates in a study of T cell responses to AZD1222 COVID-19 vaccine. Study context: The study pooled second doses at about 4 or about 12 weeks.

The ends lost 5 bases at V and 6 bases at J; junction bases unmatched: 7. The CDR3 loop spans 14 amino acids. Germline-derived CDR1 and CDR2 are SGHTA and FQGNSA. Broader study findings: Donors skewed white British and female; clonal diversity was possibly underestimated.

The chain employs TRBV7-2 and TRBJ2-3, with 8 bases that match TRBD1. Sequences were derived from peripheral blood, sampled on day 0 of AZD1222 vaccination. The clonotype originates from an adult in good health. CDR3: CASSNPGQGDTQYF. The CDR3 DNA is TGTGCCAGCAGCAACCCAGGACAGGGCGATACGCAGTATTTT.